Shown below are 10 T cell receptor beta chains from a single sample sequenced in a study of CD8 T cell repertoires and HIV-1 epitope variants. Profiled with immunoSEQ multiplex PCR; TCRdb holds only in-frame clones, not every one. The data contain about 95,000 clones, 70% to 75% of them singletons. What was sequenced was uncultured baseline CD8+ T cells from peripheral blood mononuclear cells (PBMCs). The receptors here all came from a male donor with HIV.

CDR3 sequence reads: CASSVGETGGGRGSYEQYF. The CDR3 nucleotides are TGTGCCAGCAGCGTAGGAGAGACAGGGGGCGGAAGGGGCTCCTACGAGCAGTACTTC. The chain has TRBV9 and TRBJ2-7, with TRBD1 matching over 10 bases. Germline CDR1 SGDLS, CDR2 YYNGEE. The CDR3 loop spans 19 amino acids. J gave up 0 bases and V 0 bases, and 12 bases lay outside the gene matches.

The gene calls are TRBV2 and TRBJ2-1, with D perhaps matching TRBD1 or TRBD2 (6 bases each). The V gene lost 1 base and the J gene lost 0 bases, with 7 bases spanning the gap. This CDR3 is 15 amino acids long. Per the germline V gene, CDR1 is SNHLY and CDR2 is FYNNEI. The CDR3 DNA is TGTGCCAGCAGTGAAGGGGGGGCCTCCTACAATGAGCAGTTCTTC. Translation gives CASSEGGASYNEQFF. Full variable domain (outside the CDR3, taken from reference TRBV2 and TRBJ2-1): EPEVTQTPSHQVTQMGQEVILRCVPISNHLYFYWYRQILGQKVEFLVSFYNNEISEKSEIFDDQFSVERPDGSNFTLKIRSTKLEDSAMYFCASSEGGASYNEQFFGPGTRLTVL.

In regard to this clone: This likely reflects a read error, since a far larger clone is one base away. The J gene is TRBJ2-3, the V gene TRBV5-1; no clear D gene. The V gene lost 4 bases and the J gene lost 2 bases, with 5 bases spanning the gap. The CDR3 spans 12 residues. Germline-derived CDR1 and CDR2 are SGHRS and YFSETQ. CDR3 residues: CASSKDTDTQYF. For the CDR3, the DNA is TGCGCCAGCAGCAAAGACACAGATACGCAGTATTTT. Complete variable domain (other parts from reference TRBV5-1 and TRBJ2-3): KAGVTQTPRYLIKTRGQQVTLSCSPISGHRSVSWYQQTPGQGLQFLFEYFSETQRNKGNFPGRFSGRQFSNSRSEMNVSTLELGDSALYLCASSKDTDTQYFGPGTRLTVL.

The J gene is TRBJ1-6, the V gene TRBV9; D might be TRBD1 (5 bases). Trimming left V 6 bases short and J 7 bases short, with 17 bases between. The CDR3 has 15 residues. CDR1 is SGDLS and CDR2 is YYNGEE in the germline V gene. The CDR3 DNA sequence: TGTGCCAGCACCATTGGGGGGGAACCGAATTCACCCCTCCACTTT. Protein product: CASTIGGEPNSPLHF.

This chain connects TRBV5-5 to TRBJ2-5, with 9 bases fitting TRBD1. The V gene end was trimmed by 4 bases and the J gene end by 2 bases; junction bases not matched to a gene: 6. Germline CDR1 reads SGHKS; CDR2 reads YYEKEE (reference sequence). The CDR3 consists of 15 residues. The CDR3 region has the DNA TGTGCCAGCAGCGACCGGGACAGGGCACAAGAGACCCAGTACTTC. Its translation is CASSDRDRAQETQYF.

The rearrangement uses TRBV2 and TRBJ1-2, with D perhaps matching TRBD1 (5 bases). The length of the CDR3 is 13 residues. Germline lookup yields CDR1 SNHLY and CDR2 FYNNEI. The V end lost 6 bases, the J end lost 3 bases, and 11 bases lay between the germline ends. The CDR3 bases are TGTGCCAGCAGCCCGGGGGGGGACTATGGCTACACCTTC. Its protein is CASSPGGDYGYTF.

The chain recombines TRBV6-5 with TRBJ2-1; 8 nucleotides agree with TRBD1. V shed 2 bases, J shed 13 bases, and the junction held 10 bases outside the gene matches. Germline V gene lookup returns CDR1 MNHEY and CDR2 SVGAGI. The CDR3 is made up of 14 amino acids. The CDR3 nucleotides are TGTGCCAGCAGTTACCCAACTGGGACAGGAGCTCAGTTCTTC. Protein sequence: CASSYPTGTGAQFF.

The genes are TRBV6-1 and TRBJ2-2; the D gene is possibly TRBD1 (5 bases). The germline V gene has CDR1 MNHNS and CDR2 SASEGT. Trimming cost V 3 bases and J 4 bases, with 9 bases left between them. This CDR3 contains 14 residues. The CDR3 DNA reads as TGTGCCAGCAGTGAGGCCAGGGTCACCGGGGAGCTGTTTTTT. Its translation is CASSEARVTGELFF.

Of note for this clone: Other DNA sequences within the sample encode an identical CDR3. The chain employs TRBV5-4 and TRBJ2-6, with 8 positions matching TRBD1. Germline V gives CDR1 SGHNT, CDR2 YYREEE (reference sequence). This CDR3 is built from 16 residues. V was clipped by 4 bases and J by 0 bases; unmatched bases: 3. In DNA form, the CDR3 reads TGTGCCAGCAGCCGTGACAGGGGCTCTGGGGCCAACGTCCTGACTTTC. This sequence encodes CASSRDRGSGANVLTF.

The V call is TRBV7-8, the J call TRBJ2-7, with TRBD2 identical over 12 bases. In germline, CDR1 is SGHVS, CDR2 FQNEAQ. CDR3 length equals 15 residues. V shed 5 bases and J 3 bases; nucleotides not matched to a gene: 5. The chain's CDR3 is CASSEGLAGDYEQYF. CDR3 nucleotides: TGTGCCAGCAGCGAGGGACTAGCGGGCGACTACGAGCAGTACTTC.